The rows below give T cell receptor beta chains drawn from one sample of a study of early T cells in non-severe SARS-CoV-2 infection. From the 5' RACE reads, TCRdb called clonotypes with MiXCR, one entry per CDR3 protein. This table holds 75,000 to 80,000 distinct CDR3 sequences, roughly 15% found once. The sample was whole blood. The receptors come from an adult who was a healthcare worker with PCR-confirmed SARS-CoV-2 infection or an uninfected control (not recorded which). Each CDR3 is given with its conserved first and last residue. A D gene is named only where the DNA matches it firmly. Size tells how often a clone was seen (once, few, many) or the class of an expanded clone, and some rows leave it out.

abundance	v_gene	d_gene	j_gene	CDR3aa	CDR3nt
NA	TRBV18	TRBD2	TRBJ2-2	CASSPTPPLARSPGELFF	TGTGCCAGCTCACCTACACCTCCACTAGCGCGCTCCCCCGGGGAGCTGTTTTTT
many	TRBV9	NA	TRBJ2-3	CASSVRGLGFSDTQYF	TGTGCCAGCAGCGTAAGGGGATTGGGGTTTTCAGATACGCAGTATTTT
NA	TRBV11-2	TRBD2	TRBJ2-2	CASGLWPSGGDPTGELFF	TGTGCCAGCGGCTTATGGCCTAGCGGGGGGGATCCCACCGGGGAGCTGTTTTTT
few	TRBV7-2	TRBD2	TRBJ2-2	CASSREAGGTGELFF	TGTGCCAGCAGCCGGGAAGCGGGAGGAACCGGGGAGCTGTTTTTT
few	TRBV9	TRBD2	TRBJ2-7	CASSPSSGYEQYF	TGTGCCAGCAGCCCCTCTAGCGGGTACGAGCAGTACTTC
NA	TRBV6-4	NA	TRBJ2-1	CASSDGGSYNEQFF	TGTGCCAGCAGTGACGGGGGTTCCTACAATGAGCAGTTCTTC
NA	TRBV19	NA	TRBJ2-1	CASSGKPLSYNEQFF	TGTGCCAGTAGCGGGAAACCCCTTTCCTACAATGAGCAGTTCTTC
few	TRBV6-6	NA	TRBJ1-1	CASSRRSAMNTEAFF	TGTGCCAGCAGCCGTCGATCGGCGATGAACACTGAAGCTTTCTTT
few	TRBV6-5	TRBD1	TRBJ1-6	CASSSTPGTGDSPLHF	TGTGCCAGCAGTTCCACCCCCGGGACAGGGGACTCACCCCTCCACTTT
few	TRBV5-1	TRBD2	TRBJ2-1	CASSLGGLAGGPEYNEQFF	TGCGCCAGCAGCTTGGGAGGACTAGCGGGAGGGCCGGAGTACAATGAGCAGTTCTTC
few	TRBV19	NA	TRBJ1-1	CASSMFGNTEAFF	TGTGCCAGTAGTATGTTTGGGAACACTGAAGCTTTCTTT
few	TRBV7-2	NA	TRBJ1-5	CASSERTGSNQPQHF	TGTGCCAGCAGCGAACGGACGGGTAGCAATCAGCCCCAGCATTTT
NA	TRBV7-2	NA	TRBJ2-2	CASSPGSWNTGELFF	TGTGCCAGCAGCCCCGGCTCTTGGAACACCGGGGAGCTGTTTTTT
few	TRBV29-1	NA	TRBJ2-1	CSVEDPSRRSYNEQFF	TGCAGCGTTGAAGATCCAAGTCGGCGGAGTTACAATGAGCAGTTCTTC
few	TRBV7-3	NA	TRBJ2-1	CASSPEPVRNEQFF	TGTGCCAGCAGCCCCGAGCCCGTACGGAATGAGCAGTTCTTC
many	TRBV6-4	NA	TRBJ2-1	CASSDSAGPGNEQFF	TGTGCCAGCAGTGACTCCGCGGGGCCGGGGAATGAGCAGTTCTTC
few	TRBV6-1	NA	TRBJ2-5	CASSEGDSVETQYF	TGTGCCAGCAGCGAAGGCGATAGTGTCGAGACCCAGTACTTC
NA	TRBV11-2	NA	TRBJ2-5	CASSLAFGGETQYF	TGTGCCAGCAGCCTTGCGTTTGGGGGAGAGACCCAGTACTTC
NA	TRBV12-3/TRBV12-4	NA	TRBJ2-5	CASSSYETQYF	TGTGCCAGCAGCTCCTACGAGACCCAGTACTTC
few	TRBV7-8	NA	TRBJ1-2	CASSLDTWGGDYGYTF	TGTGCCAGCAGCTTAGATACCTGGGGGGGAGACTATGGCTACACCTTC
few	TRBV28	NA	TRBJ1-6	CASSDGTNSPLHF	TGTGCCAGCAGCGACGGGACTAATTCACCCCTCCACTTT
many	TRBV6-5	NA	TRBJ1-2	CASSYSNFINYGYTF	TGTGCCAGCAGTTACTCGAACTTCATTAACTATGGCTACACCTTC
many	TRBV29-1	NA	TRBJ2-7	CSVRTASYEQYF	TGCAGCGTTCGGACAGCGTCCTACGAGCAGTACTTC
few	TRBV24-1	NA	TRBJ2-2	CATSDRYVRDDNTGELFF	TGTGCCACCAGCGATAGATATGTCCGGGACGACAACACCGGGGAGCTGTTTTTT
many	TRBV7-2	NA	TRBJ2-3	CASSYLDTQYF	TGTGCCAGCAGCTACCTTGATACGCAGTATTTT
many	TRBV25-1	NA	TRBJ1-1	CASSDLGLGAFF	TGTGCCAGCAGTGATTTAGGTCTTGGAGCTTTCTTT
many	TRBV29-1	NA	TRBJ1-1	CSVGQGEAFF	TGCAGCGTGGGTCAGGGCGAAGCTTTCTTT
NA	TRBV25-1	TRBD1	TRBJ2-1	CASSRWQGVGEQFF	TGTGCCAGCAGTAGGTGGCAGGGGGTCGGTGAGCAGTTCTTC
few	TRBV9	TRBD1	TRBJ1-2	CASSLDRGDGYTF	TGTGCCAGCAGCTTGGACAGGGGAGACGGCTACACCTTC
few	TRBV11-2	TRBD2	TRBJ2-1	CASSIAGVNEQFF	TGTGCCAGCAGCATAGCGGGAGTTAATGAGCAGTTCTTC
NA	TRBV6-2/TRBV6-3	NA	TRBJ2-2	CASSYLIGVNTGELFF	TGTGCCAGCAGTTACCTCATTGGGGTGAACACCGGGGAGCTGTTTTTT
NA	TRBV18	TRBD1	TRBJ2-7	CASSPGTGFEQYF	TGTGCCAGCTCACCGGGGACAGGGTTCGAGCAGTACTTC
NA	TRBV5-4	TRBD2	TRBJ2-3	CASSPRLAGGADTQYF	TGTGCCAGCAGCCCCCGGCTAGCGGGGGGGGCCGATACGCAGTATTTT
NA	TRBV6-1	TRBD1	TRBJ2-7	CASSEASNNRGLSEQYF	TGTGCCAGCAGTGAAGCTTCTAACAACAGGGGGCTAAGCGAGCAGTACTTC
few	TRBV9	NA	TRBJ2-1	CASSVADTYNEQFF	TGTGCCAGCAGCGTGGCGGACACCTACAATGAGCAGTTCTTC
NA	TRBV20-1	TRBD1	TRBJ2-5	CSASRGGMETQYF	TGCAGTGCTAGCCGAGGGGGCATGGAGACCCAGTACTTC
NA	TRBV12-3/TRBV12-4	NA	TRBJ2-7	CASSFLGDSYEQYF	TGTGCCAGCAGTTTCCTGGGAGACTCCTACGAGCAGTACTTC
NA	TRBV6-6	NA	TRBJ2-1	CASSSTGSNEQFF	TGTGCCAGCAGTTCCACAGGTTCCAATGAGCAGTTCTTC
few	TRBV28	NA	TRBJ2-7	CASSPHRGKDEQYF	TGTGCCAGCAGTCCCCATCGGGGCAAAGACGAGCAGTACTTC
few	TRBV20-1	TRBD2	TRBJ2-3	CSAEDSGRVTDTQYF	TGCAGTGCCGAAGATAGCGGGAGGGTCACAGATACGCAGTATTTT
few	TRBV20-1	NA	TRBJ1-5	CSARGPGASNQPQHF	TGCAGTGCTAGGGGGCCGGGGGCTAGCAATCAGCCCCAGCATTTT
few	TRBV20-1	NA	TRBJ2-1	CSARSRDFYNEQFF	TGCAGTGCTAGAAGCCGGGACTTCTACAATGAGCAGTTCTTC
NA	TRBV13	NA	TRBJ2-7	CASSSRGDRKIYEQYF	TGTGCCAGCAGCTCGCGGGGAGACAGGAAAATCTACGAGCAGTACTTC
few	TRBV28	NA	TRBJ1-3	CASSLPLTAIYF	TGTGCCAGCAGTTTACCCCTCACGGCCATATATTTT
NA	TRBV11-1	NA	TRBJ2-1	CASSRNRVGPYNEQFF	TGTGCCAGCAGTCGCAACAGGGTAGGCCCCTACAATGAGCAGTTCTTC
NA	TRBV4-1	TRBD2	TRBJ2-5	CASSPLGAGGHTQETQYF	TGCGCCAGCAGTCCCCTTGGGGCGGGGGGCCACACCCAAGAGACCCAGTACTTC
few	TRBV6-2/TRBV6-3	NA	TRBJ1-1	CASSYAGSTEAFF	TGTGCCAGCAGTTACGCGGGGTCCACTGAAGCTTTCTTT